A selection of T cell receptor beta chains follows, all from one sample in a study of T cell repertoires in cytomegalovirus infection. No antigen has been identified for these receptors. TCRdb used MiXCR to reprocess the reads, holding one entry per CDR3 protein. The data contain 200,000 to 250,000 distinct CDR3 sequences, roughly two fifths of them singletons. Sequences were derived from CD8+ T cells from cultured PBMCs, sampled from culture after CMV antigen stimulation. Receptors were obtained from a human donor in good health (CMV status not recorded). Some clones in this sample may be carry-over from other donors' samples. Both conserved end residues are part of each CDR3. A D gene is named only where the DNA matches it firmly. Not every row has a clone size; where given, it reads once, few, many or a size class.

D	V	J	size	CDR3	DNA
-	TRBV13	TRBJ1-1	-	CASNLRGEVTEAFF	TGTGCCAGCAACCTAAGAGGGGAAGTCACTGAAGCTTTCTTT
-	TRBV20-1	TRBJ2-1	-	CSARSGARGPHYNEQFF	TGCAGTGCTAGGTCAGGGGCGCGTGGCCCCCACTACAATGAGCAGTTCTTC
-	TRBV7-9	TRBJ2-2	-	CASSVDSENTGELFF	TGTGCCAGCAGCGTGGACAGCGAGAACACCGGGGAGCTGTTTTTT
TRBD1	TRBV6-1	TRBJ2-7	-	CATDNRGEYEQYF	TGTGCCACCGACAACAGGGGCGAATACGAGCAGTACTTC
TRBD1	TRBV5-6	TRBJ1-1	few	CASSPGQVGNTEAFF	TGTGCCAGCAGCCCTGGACAGGTAGGGAACACTGAAGCTTTCTTT
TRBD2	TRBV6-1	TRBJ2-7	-	CASSELWASGTYEQYF	TGTGCCAGCAGTGAACTGTGGGCTAGCGGGACCTACGAGCAGTACTTC
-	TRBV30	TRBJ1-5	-	CAEEPQHF	TGTGCCGAGGAGCCCCAGCATTTT
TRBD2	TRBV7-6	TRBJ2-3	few	CASSLNGGVGRTDTQYF	TGTGCCAGCAGCTTAAATGGGGGGGTCGGGCGCACAGATACGCAGTATTTT
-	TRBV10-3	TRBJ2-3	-	CAISESTRTDTQYF	TGTGCCATCAGTGAGTCCACCCGCACAGATACGCAGTATTTT
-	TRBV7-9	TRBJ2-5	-	CASSPEGGQETQYF	TGTGCCAGCAGCCCCGAGGGGGGCCAAGAGACCCAGTACTTC
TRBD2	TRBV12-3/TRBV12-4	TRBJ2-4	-	CASSLEKRGNIQYF	TGTGCCAGCAGTTTAGAGAAGCGGGGAAACATTCAGTACTTC
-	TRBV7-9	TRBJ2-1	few	CASSAEDSYNEQFF	TGTGCCAGCAGCGCCGAGGACTCCTACAATGAGCAGTTCTTC
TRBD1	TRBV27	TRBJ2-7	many	CASRGGTGVMSEQYF	TGTGCCAGCAGAGGGGGGACAGGTGTAATGAGCGAGCAGTACTTC
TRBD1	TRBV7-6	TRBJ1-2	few	CASSLVVGLGTGFFGYGYTF	TGTGCCAGCAGCTTAGTTGTTGGACTCGGGACAGGGTTTTTCGGATATGGCTACACCTTC
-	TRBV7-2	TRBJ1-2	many	CASSLWGGPNYGYTF	TGTGCCAGCAGCCTATGGGGAGGGCCCAACTATGGCTACACCTTC
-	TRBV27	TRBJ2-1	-	CASSYAPSRREQFF	TGTGCCAGCAGTTACGCCCCAAGCCGGCGAGAGCAGTTCTTC
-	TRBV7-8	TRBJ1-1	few	CASSLDNTEAFF	TGTGCCAGCAGCTTAGATAACACTGAAGCTTTCTTT
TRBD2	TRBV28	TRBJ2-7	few	CASGMGLAGPSRWEQYF	TGTGCCAGCGGCATGGGACTAGCGGGCCCATCGAGGTGGGAGCAGTACTTC
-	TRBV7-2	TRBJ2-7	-	CASSIDFYEQYF	TGTGCCAGCAGCATAGATTTCTACGAGCAGTACTTC
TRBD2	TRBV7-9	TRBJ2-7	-	CASSLPTSVYEQYF	TGTGCCAGCAGCCTCCCGACTAGCGTCTACGAGCAGTACTTC
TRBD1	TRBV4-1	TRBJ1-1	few	CASSFHPGQGAVNTEAFF	TGCGCCAGCAGCTTCCACCCGGGACAGGGGGCGGTGAACACTGAAGCTTTCTTT
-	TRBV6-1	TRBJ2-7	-	CASRGTGSSYEQYF	TGTGCCAGCAGGGGAACAGGGTCCTCCTACGAGCAGTACTTC
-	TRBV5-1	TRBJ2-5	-	CASSFEGATETQYF	TGCGCCAGCAGCTTTGAGGGAGCGACAGAGACCCAGTACTTC